This T cell receptor (beta chain) was captured in a study of shared clonotypes between healthy human individuals. This clone was detected a few times. Its antigen is undetermined. Unsorted samples drew genomic DNA from 85 million to 90 million PBMCs. Among the unsorted PBMC samples, replicate PCRs used around 280 ng DNA, 30,000 to 35,000 T cell genomes. Clones were sequenced by immunoSEQ multiplex PCR, and TCRdb holds only the in-frame ones, with some missing. The sample comprises about 560,000 clones, around three quarters of which are singletons, and about 11% rests with the top ten. Notes on the study in general: The study sampled only blood, and tissue repertoires likely differ. Clonotype sharing levels among donors were expected to vary with sequencing depth.

Sequencing was carried out using PBMCs. This receptor was identified in a woman aged 40-49 years in good health. Some clones in this sample may be carry-over from other donors' samples.

This CDR3 is CASSPPLAANEKLFF. The DNA for the CDR3 is TGTGCCAGCAGCCCGCCTCTGGCTGCTAATGAAAAACTGTTTTTT. The J gene is TRBJ1-4, the V gene TRBV6-6; D is uncertain. Trimming left V 6 bases short and J 3 bases short, with 14 bases between. Per the germline V gene, CDR1 is MNHNY and CDR2 is SVGAGI (reference sequence). This CDR3 spans 15 amino acids.